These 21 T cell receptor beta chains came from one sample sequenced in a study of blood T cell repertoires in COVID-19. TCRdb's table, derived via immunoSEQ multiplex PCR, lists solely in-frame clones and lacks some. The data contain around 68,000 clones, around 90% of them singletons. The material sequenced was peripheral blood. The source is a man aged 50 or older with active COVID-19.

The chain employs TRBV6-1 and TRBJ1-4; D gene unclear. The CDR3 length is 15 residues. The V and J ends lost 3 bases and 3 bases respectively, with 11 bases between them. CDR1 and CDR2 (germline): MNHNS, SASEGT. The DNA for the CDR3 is TGTGCCAGCAGTGAGGAGACGGCAGCTAATGAAAAACTGTTTTTT. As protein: CASSEETAANEKLFF.

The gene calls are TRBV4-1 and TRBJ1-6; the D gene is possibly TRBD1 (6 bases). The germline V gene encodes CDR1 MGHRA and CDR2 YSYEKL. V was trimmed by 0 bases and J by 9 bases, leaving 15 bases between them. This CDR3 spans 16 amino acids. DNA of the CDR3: TGCGCCAGCAGCCAAGATGCTCGACAGGCGGGTTCACCCCTCCACTTT. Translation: CASSQDARQAGSPLHF.

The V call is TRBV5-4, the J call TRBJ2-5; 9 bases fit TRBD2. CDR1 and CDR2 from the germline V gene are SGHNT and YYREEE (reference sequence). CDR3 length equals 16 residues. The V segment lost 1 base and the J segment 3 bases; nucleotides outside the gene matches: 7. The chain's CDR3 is CASSLPTKRGEETQYF. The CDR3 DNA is TGTGCCAGCAGCTTGCCCACTAAGCGGGGGGAAGAGACCCAGTACTTC.

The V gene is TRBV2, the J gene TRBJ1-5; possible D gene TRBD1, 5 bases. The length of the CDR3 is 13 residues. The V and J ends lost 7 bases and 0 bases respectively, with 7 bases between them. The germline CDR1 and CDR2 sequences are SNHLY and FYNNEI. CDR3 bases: TGTGCCAGCAACCAGGGTAGCAATCAGCCCCAGCATTTT. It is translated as CASNQGSNQPQHF.

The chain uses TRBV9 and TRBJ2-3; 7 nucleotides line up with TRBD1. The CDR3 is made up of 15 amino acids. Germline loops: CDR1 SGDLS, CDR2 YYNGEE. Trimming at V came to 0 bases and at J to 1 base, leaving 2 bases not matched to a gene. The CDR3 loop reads CASSVDDRGTDTQYF. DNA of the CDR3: TGTGCCAGCAGCGTAGACGACAGGGGCACAGATACGCAGTATTTT.

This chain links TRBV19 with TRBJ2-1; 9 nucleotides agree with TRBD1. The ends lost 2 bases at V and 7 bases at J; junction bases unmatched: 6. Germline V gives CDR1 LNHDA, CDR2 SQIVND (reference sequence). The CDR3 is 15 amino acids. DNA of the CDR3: TGTGCCAGTAGTATATTACAGGGGGCTAGGAATGAGCAGTTCTTC. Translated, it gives CASSILQGARNEQFF.

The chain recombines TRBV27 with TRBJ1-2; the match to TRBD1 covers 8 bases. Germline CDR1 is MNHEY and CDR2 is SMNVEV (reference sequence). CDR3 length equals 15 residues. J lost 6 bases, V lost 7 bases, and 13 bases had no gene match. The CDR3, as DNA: TGTGCCAGCAAAGGGAGGGCAGGGGGCCTCCATGGCTACACCTTC. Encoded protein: CASKGRAGGLHGYTF.

In DNA, the CDR3 is TGTGCCAGCAGCTTGGGACTCGATTCACCCCTCCACTTT. The encoded protein is CASSLGLDSPLHF. This chain joins TRBV5-5 and TRBJ1-6; D gene uncertain. From germline, CDR1 is SGHKS and CDR2 YYEKEE (reference sequence). The CDR3 has 13 amino acids. V was trimmed by 0 bases and J by 8 bases, leaving 6 bases between them.

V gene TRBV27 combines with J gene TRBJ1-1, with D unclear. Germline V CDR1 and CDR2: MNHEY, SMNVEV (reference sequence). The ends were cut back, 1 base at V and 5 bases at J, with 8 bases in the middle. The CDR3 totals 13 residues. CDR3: CASSLFPGTEAFF. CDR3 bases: TGTGCCAGCAGTTTATTTCCGGGGACTGAAGCTTTCTTT.

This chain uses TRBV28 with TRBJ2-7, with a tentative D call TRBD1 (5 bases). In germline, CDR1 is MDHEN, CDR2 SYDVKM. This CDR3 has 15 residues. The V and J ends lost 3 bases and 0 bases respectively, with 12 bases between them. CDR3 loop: CASSFFQGSSYEQYF. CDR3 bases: TGTGCCAGCAGTTTCTTCCAGGGTAGCTCCTACGAGCAGTACTTC.

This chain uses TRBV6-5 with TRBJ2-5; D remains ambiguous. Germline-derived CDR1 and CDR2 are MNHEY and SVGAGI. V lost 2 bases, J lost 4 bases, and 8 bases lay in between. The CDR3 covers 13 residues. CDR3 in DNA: TGTGCCAGCAGTTACGTCTCCGGAGAGACCCAGTACTTC. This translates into CASSYVSGETQYF.

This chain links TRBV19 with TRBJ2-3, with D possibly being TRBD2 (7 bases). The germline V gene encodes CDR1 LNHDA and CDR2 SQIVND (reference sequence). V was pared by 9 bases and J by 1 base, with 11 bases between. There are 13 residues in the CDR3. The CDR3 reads CASRGAGTDTQYF. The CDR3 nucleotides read TGTGCCAGCCGGGGGGCTGGCACAGATACGCAGTATTTT.

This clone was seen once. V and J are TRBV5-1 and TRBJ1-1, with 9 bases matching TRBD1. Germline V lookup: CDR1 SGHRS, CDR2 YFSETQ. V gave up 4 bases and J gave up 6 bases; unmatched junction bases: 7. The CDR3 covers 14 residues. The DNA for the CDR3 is TGCGCCAGCAGCCCGGGACAGGGAGGGTCTGAAGCTTTCTTT. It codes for CASSPGQGGSEAFF.

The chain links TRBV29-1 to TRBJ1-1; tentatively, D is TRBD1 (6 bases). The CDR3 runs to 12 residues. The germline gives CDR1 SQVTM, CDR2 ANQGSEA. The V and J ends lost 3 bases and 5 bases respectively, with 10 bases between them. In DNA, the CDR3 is TGCAGCGTTGACAGGGGTGGAACTGAAGCTTTCTTT. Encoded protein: CSVDRGGTEAFF. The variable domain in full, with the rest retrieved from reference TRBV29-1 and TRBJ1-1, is SAVISQKPSRDICQRGTSLTIQCQVDSQVTMMFWYRQQPGQSLTLIATANQGSEATYESGFVIDKFPISRPNLTFSTLTVSNMSPEDSSIYLCSVDRGGTEAFFGQGTRLTVV.

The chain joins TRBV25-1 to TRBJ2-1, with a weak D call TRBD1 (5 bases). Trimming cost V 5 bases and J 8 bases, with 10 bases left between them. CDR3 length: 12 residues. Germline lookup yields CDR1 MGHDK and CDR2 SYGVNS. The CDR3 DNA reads TGTGCCAGCAGTCGTGGGGCGTATGAGCAGTTCTTC. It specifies CASSRGAYEQFF.

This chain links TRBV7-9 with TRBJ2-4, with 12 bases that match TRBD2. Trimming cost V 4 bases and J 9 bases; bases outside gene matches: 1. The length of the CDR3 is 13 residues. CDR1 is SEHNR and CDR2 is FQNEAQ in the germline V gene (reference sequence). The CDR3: CASSSGLAGIQYF. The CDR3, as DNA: TGTGCCAGCAGCTCGGGACTAGCGGGCATTCAGTACTTC.

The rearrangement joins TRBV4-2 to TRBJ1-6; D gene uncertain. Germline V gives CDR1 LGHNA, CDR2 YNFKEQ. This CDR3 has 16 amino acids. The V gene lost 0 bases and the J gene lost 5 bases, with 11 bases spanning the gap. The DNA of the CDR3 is TGTGCCAGCAGCCAAGATGTAGCACGGAATAATTCACCCCTCCACTTT. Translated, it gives CASSQDVARNNSPLHF.

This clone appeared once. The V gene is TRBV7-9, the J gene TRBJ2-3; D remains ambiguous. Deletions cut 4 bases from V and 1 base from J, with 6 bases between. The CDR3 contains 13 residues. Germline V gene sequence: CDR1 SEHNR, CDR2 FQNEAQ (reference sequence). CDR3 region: CASSWRGTDTQYF. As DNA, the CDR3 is TGTGCCAGCAGCTGGAGAGGCACAGATACGCAGTATTTT. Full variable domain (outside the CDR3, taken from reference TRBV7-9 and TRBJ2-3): DTGVSQNPRHKITKRGQNVTFRCDPISEHNRLYWYRQTLGQGPEFLTYFQNEAQLEKSRLLSDRFSAERPKGSFSTLEIQRTEQGDSAMYLCASSWRGTDTQYFGPGTRLTVL.

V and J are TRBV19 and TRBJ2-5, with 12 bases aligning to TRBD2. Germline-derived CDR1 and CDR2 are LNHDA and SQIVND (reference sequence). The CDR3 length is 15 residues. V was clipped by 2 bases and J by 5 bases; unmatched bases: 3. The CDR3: CASSITTSGSETQYF. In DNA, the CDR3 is TGTGCCAGTAGTATAACGACTAGCGGGAGTGAGACCCAGTACTTC.

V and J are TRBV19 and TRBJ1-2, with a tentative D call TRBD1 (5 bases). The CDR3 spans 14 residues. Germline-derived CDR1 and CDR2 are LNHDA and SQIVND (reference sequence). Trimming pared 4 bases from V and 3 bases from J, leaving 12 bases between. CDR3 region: CASSSRALDYGYTF. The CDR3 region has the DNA TGTGCCAGTAGTAGCAGGGCCCTTGACTATGGCTACACCTTC.

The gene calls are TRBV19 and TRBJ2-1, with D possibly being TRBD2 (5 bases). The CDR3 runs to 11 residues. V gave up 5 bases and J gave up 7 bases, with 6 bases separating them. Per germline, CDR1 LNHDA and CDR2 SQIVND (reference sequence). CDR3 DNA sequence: TGTGCCAGTAGTGGGAGAAATGAGCAGTTCTTC. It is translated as CASSGRNEQFF.